These 9 T cell receptor beta chains originate from one sample sequenced in a study of blood T cell repertoires in COVID-19. Method: immunoSEQ multiplex PCR; TCRdb's copy keeps in-frame clones and lacks some. The sample has about 120,000 clones; 86% are singletons. The sequenced sample was peripheral blood. These receptor sequences come from a man in his 70s who had recovered from COVID-19.

The V and J genes are TRBV6-2 or TRBV6-3 and TRBJ1-5; 8 bases fit TRBD1. CDR1 and CDR2 (germline): MNHEY, SVGEGT. V lost 5 bases to trimming and J lost 5 bases; unmatched junction nucleotides: 8. This CDR3 contains 15 residues. CDR3 bases: TGTGCCAGCAGTATCGATGCAGGGGGCTATCAGCCCCAGCATTTT. Its protein is CASSIDAGGYQPQHF.

This chain joins TRBV5-1 and TRBJ1-1, with TRBD1 matching 9 bases. This CDR3 contains 15 residues. Germline trimming cut 4 bases from V and 8 bases from J; bases unmatched to any gene: 12. The V gene's germline CDR1 is SGHRS and CDR2 YFSETQ. The CDR3: CASSTTGTGRGEAFF. CDR3 DNA sequence: TGCGCCAGCAGCACGACCGGGACAGGGAGGGGCGAAGCTTTCTTT.

J is TRBJ2-3 and V is TRBV7-3; TRBD1 is a possible D gene (6 bases). This CDR3 has 14 residues. V was clipped by 8 bases and J by 8 bases, with 20 bases between them. Germline loops: CDR1 SGHTA, CDR2 FQGTGA. The CDR3 loop reads CASASGGLGGTQYF. Written as DNA, the CDR3 is TGTGCCAGCGCCTCTGGGGGCTTAGGGGGTACGCAGTATTTT.

The V and J genes are TRBV4-3 and TRBJ1-1, with a weak D call TRBD1 (5 bases). There are 14 residues in the CDR3. Germline CDR1 LGHNA, CDR2 YSLEER. The V end lost 2 bases, the J end lost 7 bases, and 14 bases lay between the germline ends. CDR3 in DNA: TGCGCCAGCAGCCAACTAGTCGGGGGGGGTGAAGCTTTCTTT. It yields the protein CASSQLVGGGEAFF.

The chain links TRBV9 to TRBJ1-1, with a possible D match to TRBD1 (6 bases). This CDR3 spans 14 amino acids. Germline CDR1 SGDLS, CDR2 YYNGEE. Between the trimmed V and J ends, which lost 6 bases and 1 base, there was a span of 13 bases. In DNA, the CDR3 is TGTGCCAGCACCCGAGAGGGACAGAACACTGAAGCTTTCTTT. Translated: CASTREGQNTEAFF.

This clone was detected only once. The chain joins TRBV7-2 to TRBJ2-3; 8 nucleotides align to TRBD1. Germline lookup yields CDR1 SGHTA and CDR2 FQGNSA. The CDR3 is made up of 16 amino acids. V was clipped by 4 bases and J by 4 bases; unmatched bases: 10. CDR3 protein: CASSSQGRGQADTQYF. CDR3 sequence (DNA): TGTGCCAGCAGCTCCCAGGGCAGGGGGCAAGCAGATACGCAGTATTTT. The full variable domain, with the rest looked up from reference TRBV7-2 and TRBJ2-3, is GAGVSQSPSNKVTEKGKDVELRCDPISGHTALYWYRQSLGQGLEFLIYFQGNSAPDKSGLPSDRFSAERTGGSVSTLTIQRTQQEDSAVYLCASSSQGRGQADTQYFGPGTRLTVL.

This clone was recorded once. The rearrangement uses TRBV30 and TRBJ1-4; 8 bases match TRBD1. Germline V gene sequence: CDR1 GTSNPN, CDR2 SVGIG (reference sequence). CDR3 length: 13 amino acids. V was pared by 2 bases and J by 8 bases, with 4 bases of the junction left unmatched. CDR3 DNA: TGTGCCTGGAGTCCCAGGGGGCCGGAAAAACTGTTTTTT. Protein: CAWSPRGPEKLFF.

The chain combines TRBV20-1 with TRBJ2-3, with 7 bases lining up with TRBD2. V trimming: 3 bases; J trimming: 2 bases; junction bases outside the gene matches: 5. This CDR3 region has 14 residues. The V gene's germline CDR1 is DFQATT and CDR2 SNEGSKA (reference sequence). CDR3 sequence reads: CSASKAGATDTQYF. DNA of the CDR3: TGCAGTGCTAGTAAGGCGGGAGCCACAGATACGCAGTATTTT.

In this sample, this clone turned up many times. The V gene is TRBV2, the J gene TRBJ2-7; a possible D gene is TRBD1 (6 bases). With 6 bases removed from V and 1 base from J, the gap between germline ends came to 10 bases. This CDR3 contains 13 residues. Germline V gene data show CDR1 as SNHLY and CDR2 as FYNNEI. CDR3 region: CASSRGSSYEQYF. For the CDR3, the DNA is TGTGCCAGCAGCAGGGGCAGTTCCTACGAGCAGTACTTC.